Included here is one TCR beta chain sequence, with context. This clone was seen only a few times. This receptor's antigen is unknown. No base quality values were provided; no much bigger clone lies one nucleotide off. The source of the sample is a study of blood T cell repertoires in COVID-19 (dated by TCRdb to about 2020). The study in broad terms: Samples from collaborators originated in the United States, Italy and Spain and spanned both the acute and convalescent phases of COVID-19. Where HLA class I and class II types were available, the types were taken from metadata supplied by the sample provider, not from assay-based typing. The repertoires were released in a freely available public database meant as a resource for research on the immune response to SARS-CoV-2. Sample metadata almost always included a de-identified subject ID, COVID-19 status, age in years and sex. Subjects who had been exposed to COVID-19, were actively infected with it, or had recovered from it provided the deeply sampled blood TCRbeta repertoires that made up the dataset. The material from the prospective study consisted of cDNA or gDNA derived from T cells, B-cell-depleted T cells, or PBMCs. The samples were drawn from the first 160 participants of the ongoing ImmuneRACE study and from 1,254 subjects provided by 6 global collaborators. Here is what the overall study found, with its caveats: Clinical and demographic metadata were provided uncurated, with the amount varying by source and participant.

V drops 2 bases and J drops 2 bases, leaving 6 bases in between. CDR1 and CDR2 are read off the germline V gene as SGDLS and YYNGEE. The CDR3 goes from the cysteine to the phenylalanine over 13 residues. Of all the DNA, just the CDR3 is kept, 39 bases in frame from base 1. Enrolling through a virtual design, the prospective study's participants ranged in age from roughly 18 to 95 years and lived across roughly 24 United States geographic areas. In the prospective study, cohorts were assigned on the basis of participant-reported clinical history obtained from a screening survey and a study questionnaire. ImmuneRACE Cohort 3 recovered participants were defined by two consecutive negative NP/OP PCR tests, healthcare professional clearance, or symptom resolution. Mobile phlebotomists in the prospective study collected whole blood, serum and a nasopharyngeal or oropharyngeal swab from every participant. Prospective study participants could optionally give additional blood draws and questionnaires over an approximately 2-month period. Blood samples from the prospective study were shipped frozen or at room temperature prior to DNA extraction.

The immunoSEQ Assay, a bias-controlled multiplex PCR, was used to amplify TCRbeta CDR3 regions from genomic DNA. Turning to the authors' computational methods: The number of nucleated cells in each sample was estimated from the amplification of reference gene primers within the assay. Sequence reads were collapsed and filtered to measure the absolute abundance of every unique TCRbeta CDR3 rearrangement. For each sample, productive Simpson clonality was calculated by taking the square root of Simpson's diversity index across productive rearrangements. The table comes from immuneACCESS by way of TCRdb, which keeps in-frame sequences with V and J called. Part of the clones is missing from these tables; in studies checked, under half for an unresolved V gene and the rest for unknown reasons. The V and J calls and the clone size are those of that table, but D and trimming were determined from the DNA. The sample table contains about 380,000 clones; only one count was recorded for around 87% of them. The ten largest clones add up to 1% to 1.5% of the sample.

Sequenced input: PBMCs or T cells enriched from blood (not recorded which). The TCR originated in a man aged 30 to 39 who had recovered from COVID-19. This chain joins TRBV9 to TRBJ2-3, with the D gene not confidently named. The nucleotide sequence is TGTGCCAGCAGCGTTCAAATCACAGATACGCAGTATTTT. This sequence encodes CASSVQITDTQYF.